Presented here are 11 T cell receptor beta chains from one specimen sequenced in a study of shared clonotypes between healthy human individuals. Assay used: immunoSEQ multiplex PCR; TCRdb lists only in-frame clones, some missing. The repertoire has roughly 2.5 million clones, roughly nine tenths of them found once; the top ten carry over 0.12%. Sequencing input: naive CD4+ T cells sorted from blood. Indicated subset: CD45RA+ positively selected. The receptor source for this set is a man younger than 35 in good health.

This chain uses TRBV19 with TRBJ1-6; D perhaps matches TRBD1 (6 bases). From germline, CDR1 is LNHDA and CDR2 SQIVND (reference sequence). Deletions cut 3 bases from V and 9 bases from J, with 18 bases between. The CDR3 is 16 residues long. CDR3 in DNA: TGTGCCAGTAGTATGCGTACAGGGATAGGGACTTCACCCCTCCACTTT. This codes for CASSMRTGIGTSPLHF.

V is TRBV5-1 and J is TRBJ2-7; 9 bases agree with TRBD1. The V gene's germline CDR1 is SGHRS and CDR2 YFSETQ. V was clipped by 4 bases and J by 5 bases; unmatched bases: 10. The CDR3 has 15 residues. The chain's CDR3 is CASSRVGTGTDEQYF. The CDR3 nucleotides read TGCGCCAGCAGCCGAGTGGGGACAGGGACCGACGAGCAGTACTTC.

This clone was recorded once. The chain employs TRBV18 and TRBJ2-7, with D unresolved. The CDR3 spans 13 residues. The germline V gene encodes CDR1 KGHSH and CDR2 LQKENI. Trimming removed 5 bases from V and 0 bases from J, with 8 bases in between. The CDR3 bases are TGTGCCAGCTCAGATCCGAGCTCCTACGAGCAGTACTTC. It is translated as CASSDPSSYEQYF.

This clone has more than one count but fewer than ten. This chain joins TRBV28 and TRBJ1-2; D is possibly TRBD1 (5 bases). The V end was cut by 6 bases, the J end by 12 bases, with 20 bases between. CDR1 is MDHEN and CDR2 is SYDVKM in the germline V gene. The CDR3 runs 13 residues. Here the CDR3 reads CASSSHQGGYHTF. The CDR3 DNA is TGTGCCAGCAGCTCACACCAGGGAGGGTATCACACCTTC.

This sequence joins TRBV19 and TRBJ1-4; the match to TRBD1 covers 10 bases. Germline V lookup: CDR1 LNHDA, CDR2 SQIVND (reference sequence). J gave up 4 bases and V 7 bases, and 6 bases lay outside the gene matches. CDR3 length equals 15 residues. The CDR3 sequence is CASKDRGNGNEKLFF. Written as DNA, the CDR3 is TGTGCCAGTAAGGACAGGGGGAATGGTAATGAAAAACTGTTTTTT. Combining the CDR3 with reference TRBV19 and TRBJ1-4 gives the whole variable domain DGGITQSPKYLFRKEGQNVTLSCEQNLNHDAMYWYRQDPGQGLRLIYYSQIVNDFQKGDIAEGYSVSREKKESFPLTVTSAQKNPTAFYLCASKDRGNGNEKLFFGSGTQLSVL.

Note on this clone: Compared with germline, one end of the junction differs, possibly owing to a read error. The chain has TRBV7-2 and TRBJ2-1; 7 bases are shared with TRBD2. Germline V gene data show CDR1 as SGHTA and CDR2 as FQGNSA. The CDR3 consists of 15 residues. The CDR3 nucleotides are TGTGCCAGCAGCCCCACGGTGGCTAGCGGAGGCCCGGGGATCTTC. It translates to CASSPTVASGGPGIF. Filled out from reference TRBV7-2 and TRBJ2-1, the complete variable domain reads GAGVSQSPSNKVTEKGKDVELRCDPISGHTALYWYRQSLGQGLEFLIYFQGNSAPDKSGLPSDRFSAERTGGSVSTLTIQRTQQEDSAVYLCASSPTVASGGPGIFGPGTRLTVL.

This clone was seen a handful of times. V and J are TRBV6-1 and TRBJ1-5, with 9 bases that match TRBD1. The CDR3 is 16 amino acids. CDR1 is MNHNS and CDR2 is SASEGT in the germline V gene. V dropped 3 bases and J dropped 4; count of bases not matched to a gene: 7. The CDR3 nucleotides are TGTGCCAGCAGTGACCTACAGGGGGCAGGGAATCAGCCCCAGCATTTT. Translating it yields CASSDLQGAGNQPQHF.

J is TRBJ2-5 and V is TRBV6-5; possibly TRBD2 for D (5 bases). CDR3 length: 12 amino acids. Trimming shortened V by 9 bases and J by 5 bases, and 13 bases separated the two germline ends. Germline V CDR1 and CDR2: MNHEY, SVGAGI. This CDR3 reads CASGRAGETQYF. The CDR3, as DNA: TGTGCCAGTGGGCGGGCGGGTGAGACCCAGTACTTC.

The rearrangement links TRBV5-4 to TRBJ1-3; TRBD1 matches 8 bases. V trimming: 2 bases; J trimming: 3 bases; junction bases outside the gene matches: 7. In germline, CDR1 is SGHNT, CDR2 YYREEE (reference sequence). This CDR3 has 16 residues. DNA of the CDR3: TGTGCCAGCAGCTTCGGACAGGGTGGTAATGGAAACACCATATATTTT. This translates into CASSFGQGGNGNTIYF.

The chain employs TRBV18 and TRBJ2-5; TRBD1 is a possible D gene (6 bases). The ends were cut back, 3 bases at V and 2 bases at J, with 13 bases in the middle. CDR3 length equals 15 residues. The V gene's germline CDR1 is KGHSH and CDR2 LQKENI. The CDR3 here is CASSPRNRDQETQYF. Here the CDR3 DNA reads TGTGCCAGCTCACCGCGCAACAGGGATCAAGAGACCCAGTACTTC.

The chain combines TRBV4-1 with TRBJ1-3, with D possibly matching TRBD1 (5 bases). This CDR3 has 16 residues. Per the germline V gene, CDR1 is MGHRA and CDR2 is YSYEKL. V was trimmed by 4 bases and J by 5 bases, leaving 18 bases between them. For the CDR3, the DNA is TGCGCCAGCAGCCCCTTTGGCGAGGGGCAAAGAAACACCATATATTTT. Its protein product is CASSPFGEGQRNTIYF.